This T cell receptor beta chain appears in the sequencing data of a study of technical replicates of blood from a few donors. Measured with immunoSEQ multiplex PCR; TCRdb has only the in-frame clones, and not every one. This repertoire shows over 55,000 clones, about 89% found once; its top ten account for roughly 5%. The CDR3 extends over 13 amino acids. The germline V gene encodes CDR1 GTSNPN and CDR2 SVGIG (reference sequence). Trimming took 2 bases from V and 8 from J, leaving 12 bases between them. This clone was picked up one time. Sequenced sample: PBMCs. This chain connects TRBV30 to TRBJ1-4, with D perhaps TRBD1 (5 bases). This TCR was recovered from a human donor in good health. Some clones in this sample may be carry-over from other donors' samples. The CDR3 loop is CAWSWREGEKLFF. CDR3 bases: TGTGCCTGGAGTTGGCGGGAGGGGGAAAAACTGTTTTTT.